The 27 T cell receptor beta chains presented below share a single source sample, sequenced in a study of T cell responses to AZD1222 COVID-19 vaccine. Sequencing was performed with immunoSEQ multiplex PCR; in TCRdb, only in-frame clones are kept and a portion is missing. This table has approximately 100,000 clones, roughly 90% appearing once. The sequences come from peripheral blood, collected on day 0 of AZD1222 vaccination. The origin of the receptors is an adult in good health.

This clone was detected once. The chain combines TRBV11-1 with TRBJ2-1; D is ambiguous. The length of the CDR3 is 15 residues. The V gene's germline CDR1 is SGHAT and CDR2 FQDESV (reference sequence). V shed 3 bases and J shed 6 bases, with 15 bases lying between them. In nucleotides, the CDR3 is TGTGCCAGCAGCTTGGCAGCGACCGGTCTCAATGAGCAGTTCTTC. Amino acid sequence: CASSLAATGLNEQFF.

The J gene is TRBJ1-1, the V gene TRBV15; D not resolved. Germline V gene lookup returns CDR1 LNHNV and CDR2 YYDKDF (reference sequence). The CDR3 is made up of 16 amino acids. The ends were cut back, 5 bases at V and 4 bases at J, with 20 bases in the middle. CDR3 sequence (DNA): TGTGCCACCAGCCCGACCTACGCAGCTTTGATCACTGAAGCTTTCTTT. Its translation is CATSPTYAALITEAFF.

This clone has more than one count but fewer than ten. J is TRBJ1-1 and V is TRBV28; 7 nucleotides align to TRBD1. J was trimmed by 5 bases and V by 5 bases; bases with no gene match: 5. This CDR3 is 13 amino acids long. Germline V gene sequence: CDR1 MDHEN, CDR2 SYDVKM. The CDR3 region has the DNA TGTGCCAGCAGTACAGGGGATACGACTGAAGCTTTCTTT. As protein: CASSTGDTTEAFF.

This chain links TRBV5-6 with TRBJ1-5; the D gene is possibly TRBD1 (5 bases). There are 15 residues in the CDR3. Trimming shortened V by 6 bases and J by 1 base, and 14 bases separated the two germline ends. The germline V gene encodes CDR1 SGHDT and CDR2 YYEEEE. This CDR3 is CASTVGGVSNQPQHF. CDR3 nucleotide sequence: TGTGCCAGCACTGTGGGGGGAGTGAGCAATCAGCCCCAGCATTTT.

V usage is TRBV15 and J usage is TRBJ2-1; 8 nucleotides line up with TRBD2. J was trimmed by 0 bases and V by 5 bases; bases with no gene match: 6. Looked up from germline, CDR1 is LNHNV and CDR2 is YYDKDF (reference sequence). CDR3 length: 16 residues. The CDR3 DNA reads as TGTGCCACCAGCCCCGGGGGGGCGAGCTCCTACAATGAGCAGTTCTTC. This codes for CATSPGGASSYNEQFF.

V usage is TRBV2 and J usage is TRBJ2-5, with TRBD2 as a possible D gene (5 bases). Germline V gene sequence: CDR1 SNHLY, CDR2 FYNNEI. This CDR3 spans 13 amino acids. With 2 bases removed from V and 5 bases from J, the gap between germline ends came to 9 bases. The CDR3 region is CASSESGWETQYF. The CDR3 DNA reads TGTGCCAGCAGTGAAAGCGGATGGGAGACCCAGTACTTC. Combining the CDR3 with reference TRBV2 and TRBJ2-5 gives the whole variable domain EPEVTQTPSHQVTQMGQEVILRCVPISNHLYFYWYRQILGQKVEFLVSFYNNEISEKSEIFDDQFSVERPDGSNFTLKIRSTKLEDSAMYFCASSESGWETQYFGPGTRLLVL.

The chain couples TRBV6-1 to TRBJ1-1; D might be TRBD1 (6 bases). In germline, CDR1 is MNHNS, CDR2 SASEGT. The V and J ends lost 4 bases and 0 bases respectively, with 21 bases between them. This CDR3 contains 18 residues. The CDR3 spells CASSVPLGRGDMNTEAFF. The CDR3 bases are TGTGCCAGCAGTGTACCCCTAGGGAGGGGGGACATGAACACTGAAGCTTTCTTT.

V gene TRBV9 combines with J gene TRBJ2-4; 7 bases agree with TRBD2. The J segment lost 11 bases and the V segment lost 2 bases, leaving 10 bases of the junction unmatched. This CDR3 region has 14 residues. CDR1 and CDR2 from the germline V gene are SGDLS and YYNGEE. This chain's CDR3 is CASSVGTTRVVQYF. CDR3 bases: TGTGCCAGCAGCGTCGGGACTACTCGCGTCGTTCAGTACTTC. Filled out from reference TRBV9 and TRBJ2-4, the complete variable domain reads DSGVTQTPKHLITATGQRVTLRCSPRSGDLSVYWYQQSLDQGLQFLIQYYNGEERAKGNILERFSAQQFPDLHSELNLSSLELGDSALYFCASSVGTTRVVQYFGAGTRLSVL.

The chain employs TRBV29-1 and TRBJ1-1; no clear D. Trimming shortened V by 6 bases and J by 2 bases, and 4 bases separated the two germline ends. The germline CDR1 and CDR2 sequences are SQVTM and ANQGSEA. The CDR3 covers 10 residues. CDR3 region: CSVDNTEAFF. CDR3 DNA sequence: TGCAGCGTGGATAACACTGAAGCTTTCTTT.

The rearrangement uses TRBV11-3 and TRBJ2-7; 10 nucleotides align to TRBD1. Per the germline V gene, CDR1 is SGHNT and CDR2 is YENEEA. V lost 4 bases and J lost 4; bases outside the gene matches: 7. The CDR3 extends over 15 amino acids. The CDR3 sequence: CASSYGRGQGYEQYF. CDR3 DNA: TGTGCCAGCAGCTATGGCCGGGGACAGGGGTACGAGCAGTACTTC.

A single count supports this clone. The CDR3 is CASSLGQGAPDTQYF. In nucleotides, the CDR3 is TGTGCCAGCAGCTTAGGACAGGGGGCGCCTGATACGCAGTATTTT. This chain uses TRBV7-6 with TRBJ2-3; 10 bases are a match to TRBD1. Trimming took 1 base from V and 6 from J; bases not matched to a gene: 4. Germline loops: CDR1 SGHVS, CDR2 FNYEAQ. The CDR3 length is 15 residues.

The chain joins TRBV6-5 to TRBJ2-7, with TRBD2 as a possible D gene (7 bases). The CDR3 is 15 residues long. The V gene lost 0 bases and the J gene lost 2 bases, with 11 bases spanning the gap. Per the germline V gene, CDR1 is MNHEY and CDR2 is SVGAGI. Here the CDR3 DNA reads TGTGCCAGCAGTTACTCACTCGGGGGGCCCTACGAGCAGTACTTC. It specifies CASSYSLGGPYEQYF.

The J gene is TRBJ1-2, the V gene TRBV28, with TRBD1 as a possible D gene (5 bases). The CDR3 sequence is 15 residues long. Per germline, CDR1 MDHEN and CDR2 SYDVKM. Deletions cut 2 bases from V and 7 bases from J, with 17 bases between. The CDR3 region is CASSLPGTLRSGYTF. CDR3 nucleotide sequence: TGTGCCAGCAGTTTACCAGGGACGTTAAGGAGTGGCTACACCTTC.

The V call is TRBV7-2, the J call TRBJ2-2, with 8 bases aligning to TRBD1. Trimming at V came to 2 bases and at J to 6 bases, leaving 8 bases not matched to a gene. Germline V gives CDR1 SGHTA, CDR2 FQGNSA. The CDR3 extends over 16 amino acids. The chain's CDR3 is CASSLLDREVAGELFF. The DNA of the CDR3 is TGTGCCAGCAGCTTATTGGACAGGGAGGTCGCCGGGGAGCTGTTTTTT.

The rearrangement links TRBV15 to TRBJ1-1, with D unresolved. The CDR3 has 12 amino acids. Trimming took 3 bases from V and 3 from J, leaving 5 bases between them. Germline lookup yields CDR1 LNHNV and CDR2 YYDKDF (reference sequence). CDR3: CATSRRDTEAFF. In nucleotides, the CDR3 is TGTGCCACCAGCAGGAGGGACACTGAAGCTTTCTTT.

The chain couples TRBV12-3 or TRBV12-4 to TRBJ2-7; D unresolved. Trimming left V 6 bases short and J 3 bases short, with 9 bases between. CDR3 length equals 12 residues. The CDR3: CASSPTYYEQYF. CDR3 in DNA: TGTGCCAGCAGCCCAACCTACTACGAGCAGTACTTC.

The chain employs TRBV24-1 and TRBJ2-3; TRBD1 aligns across 9 bases. This CDR3 comprises 15 residues. Germline CDR1 and CDR2: KGHDR and SFDVKD. Germline trimming cut 5 bases from V and 7 bases from J; bases unmatched to any gene: 9. The CDR3 DNA follows: TGTGCCACCAGTGGGTCGGGACAGGGTTCGCATACGCAGTATTTT. Amino acid sequence: CATSGSGQGSHTQYF.

The chain is built from TRBV27 and TRBJ1-1; 11 bases map to TRBD1. Germline CDR1 MNHEY, CDR2 SMNVEV (reference sequence). The CDR3 runs 16 residues. V shed 3 bases and J 7 bases; nucleotides not matched to a gene: 10. The CDR3 sequence: CASSFMWGQGDIEAFF. In DNA, the CDR3 is TGTGCCAGCAGTTTTATGTGGGGACAGGGGGATATTGAAGCTTTCTTT.

This chain uses TRBV2 with TRBJ2-2; 9 bases line up with TRBD1. The CDR3 is 16 residues long. Germline CDR1 and CDR2: SNHLY and FYNNEI. V trimming: 2 bases; J trimming: 5 bases; junction bases outside the gene matches: 6. Here the CDR3 DNA reads TGTGCCAGCAGTGAATCGGGACAGGGCTTAACCGGGGAGCTGTTTTTT. It is translated as CASSESGQGLTGELFF.

In its sample, this clone was seen a few times. Written as DNA, the CDR3 is TGTGCCAGCAGTTTTACTTCGGGGTGGAACACTGAAGCTTTCTTT. It encodes CASSFTSGWNTEAFF. The chain joins TRBV28 to TRBJ1-1; D is unclear. Germline lookup yields CDR1 MDHEN and CDR2 SYDVKM. The V and J ends lost 3 bases and 1 base respectively, with 12 bases between them. The CDR3 is 15 amino acids.

The V and J genes are TRBV9 and TRBJ1-1; D call uncertain. V lost 3 bases and J 4 bases, leaving 16 bases between the germline ends. The germline CDR1 and CDR2 sequences are SGDLS and YYNGEE. The CDR3 contains 15 residues. CDR3 nucleotide sequence: TGTGCCAGCAGCGAGACCGGGCTCCCCTCCACTGAAGCTTTCTTT. As protein: CASSETGLPSTEAFF.

The chain couples TRBV20-1 to TRBJ2-7; D not resolved. The V gene's germline CDR1 is DFQATT and CDR2 SNEGSKA (reference sequence). The length of the CDR3 is 9 residues. The V end lost 0 bases, the J end lost 7 bases, and 1 base lay between the germline ends. CDR3 loop: CSAREEQYF. DNA for the CDR3: TGCAGTGCTAGAGAGGAGCAGTACTTC.

The chain couples TRBV19 to TRBJ2-7; perhaps TRBD2 as D (6 bases). V was cut by 5 bases and J by 2 bases, with 16 bases left in between. The CDR3 runs to 15 residues. Germline-derived CDR1 and CDR2 are LNHDA and SQIVND (reference sequence). The DNA for the CDR3 is TGTGCCAGTAGTCCGTATTCGGGACTCGCCTACGAGCAGTACTTC. This translates into CASSPYSGLAYEQYF.

This clone has just one count. The CDR3 DNA sequence: TGTGCCAGCAGTGGGGACAGGGTCGGCAATCAGCCCCAGCATTTT. Protein sequence: CASSGDRVGNQPQHF. This chain links TRBV2 with TRBJ1-5, with 9 positions matching TRBD1. CDR1 and CDR2 (germline): SNHLY, FYNNEI. The CDR3 sequence is 15 residues long. With 4 bases clipped from V and 2 bases from J, the junction kept 3 bases outside the gene matches. Complete variable domain (other parts from reference TRBV2 and TRBJ1-5): EPEVTQTPSHQVTQMGQEVILRCVPISNHLYFYWYRQILGQKVEFLVSFYNNEISEKSEIFDDQFSVERPDGSNFTLKIRSTKLEDSAMYFCASSGDRVGNQPQHFGDGTRLSIL.

The chain carries TRBV25-1 and TRBJ1-1, with a weak D call TRBD1 (5 bases). Germline CDR1 MGHDK, CDR2 SYGVNS. The CDR3 is made up of 15 amino acids. V was clipped by 5 bases and J by 4 bases, with 17 bases between them. The CDR3 is CASSKGRDFGTEAFF. The CDR3 DNA reads TGTGCCAGCAGTAAGGGTAGGGACTTTGGCACTGAAGCTTTCTTT.

The chain combines TRBV27 with TRBJ2-1, with unresolved D. This CDR3 has 12 residues. Germline-derived CDR1 and CDR2 are MNHEY and SMNVEV (reference sequence). Trimming took 3 bases from V and 6 from J, leaving 6 bases between them. CDR3 bases: TGTGCCAGCAGTTTTATCGGCAATGAGCAGTTCTTC. This sequence encodes CASSFIGNEQFF.

CDR3 in amino acids: CSVVGTGGEKLFF. The DNA of the CDR3 is TGCAGCGTTGTCGGGACAGGGGGTGAAAAACTGTTTTTT. The chain couples TRBV29-1 to TRBJ1-4, with 11 bases lining up with TRBD1. The germline gives CDR1 SQVTM, CDR2 ANQGSEA. CDR3 length: 13 residues. J lost 7 bases, V lost 4 bases, and 2 bases had no gene match.